Presented here are 17 T cell receptor beta chains from one specimen sequenced in a study of radiotherapy plus CTLA-4 blockade in lung cancer (dated by TCRdb to 2016 to 2018). The library was generated by the immunoSEQ multiplex PCR assay. The immuneACCESS repertoire file appears here via TCRdb, limited to in-frame rearrangements. These files lack a portion of the clones; in checked studies, under half of the deficit traces to unresolved V genes, and the cause of the others is not known. This sample holds more than 100,000 clones; about nine tenths were observed only once. In total, the top ten clones hold 5.5% to 8.5% of the sample. The sample consisted of peripheral blood, taken from a patient treated with radiotherapy plus ipilimumab. The receptors were gathered from a human donor with non-small cell lung cancer that progressed on radiotherapy plus ipilimumab.

The genes are TRBV4-1 and TRBJ2-2; D is uncertain. This CDR3 spans 14 amino acids. V was shortened by 0 bases and J by 0 bases, with 2 bases between the two germline ends. In germline, CDR1 is MGHRA, CDR2 YSYEKL. This CDR3 reads CASSQDPNTGELFF. The CDR3 DNA follows: TGCGCCAGCAGCCAAGACCCGAACACCGGGGAGCTGTTTTTT.

This clone was detected a few times. J is TRBJ1-3 and V is TRBV9, with D possibly being TRBD1 (5 bases). The germline gives CDR1 SGDLS, CDR2 YYNGEE. The CDR3 covers 18 residues. Deletions cut 1 base from V and 3 bases from J, with 20 bases between. The CDR3 DNA reads as TGTGCCAGCAGCGTATTCTCGGGTGAGGCAGGGAGTGGAAACACCATATATTTT. This translates into CASSVFSGEAGSGNTIYF.

CDR3 nucleotide sequence: TGTGCCAGCAGTGCCGACAGGAACACTGAAGCTTTCTTT. This codes for CASSADRNTEAFF. The J gene is TRBJ1-1, the V gene TRBV7-2, with a weak D call TRBD1 (5 bases). Trimming pared 6 bases from V and 1 base from J, leaving 9 bases between. In germline, CDR1 is SGHTA, CDR2 FQGNSA. This CDR3 region has 13 residues.

The rearrangement links TRBV7-9 to TRBJ1-2; D gene uncertain. The CDR3 has 14 amino acids. V was trimmed by 5 bases and J by 1 base, leaving 11 bases between them. Germline values: CDR1 SEHNR, CDR2 FQNEAQ (reference sequence). CDR3 loop: CASSPDRSNYGYTF. The CDR3 DNA is TGTGCCAGCAGCCCCGATAGGAGTAACTATGGCTACACCTTC. The full variable domain, its missing parts supplied by reference TRBV7-9 and TRBJ1-2, is DTGVSQNPRHKITKRGQNVTFRCDPISEHNRLYWYRQTLGQGPEFLTYFQNEAQLEKSRLLSDRFSAERPKGSFSTLEIQRTEQGDSAMYLCASSPDRSNYGYTFGSGTRLTVV.

The chain carries TRBV27 and TRBJ1-1, with a weak D call TRBD1 (5 bases). Germline V gene sequence: CDR1 MNHEY, CDR2 SMNVEV (reference sequence). The CDR3 has 14 residues. V was shortened by 5 bases and J by 5 bases, with 15 bases between the two germline ends. CDR3: CASSNTGVPTEAFF. CDR3 nucleotides: TGTGCCAGCAGTAATACGGGGGTTCCGACTGAAGCTTTCTTT.

The rearrangement joins TRBV6-6 to TRBJ2-5, with TRBD2 identical over 9 bases. Germline trimming cut 4 bases from V and 3 bases from J; bases unmatched to any gene: 3. Germline-derived CDR1 and CDR2 are MNHNY and SVGAGI (reference sequence). The CDR3 has 14 residues. The CDR3 region has the DNA TGTGCCAGCAGTTTCTTAGCGGGAGAAGAGACCCAGTACTTC. Translation: CASSFLAGEETQYF.

This sequence joins TRBV2 and TRBJ2-2, with 9 positions matching TRBD1. Germline CDR1 is SNHLY and CDR2 is FYNNEI. The CDR3 spans 15 residues. Trimming cost V 6 bases and J 6 bases; bases outside gene matches: 8. The CDR3 coding sequence is TGTGCCAGCAGGGGCCGGACAGGGGTTCCCGGGGAGCTGTTTTTT. Protein sequence: CASRGRTGVPGELFF.

The CDR3 DNA is TGTGCCAGCAGTGAGCGAGGGGAGCGGGGGAGGGACGAGCAGTACTTC. It translates to CASSERGERGRDEQYF. The chain combines TRBV6-1 with TRBJ2-7; 8 bases map to TRBD2. Losses at the gene ends were 3 bases for V and 5 bases for J; bases not matched to a gene: 12. There are 16 residues in the CDR3. Germline-derived CDR1 and CDR2 are MNHNS and SASEGT.

The V and J genes are TRBV7-2 and TRBJ2-7; either TRBD1 or TRBD2 may supply D (5 bases each). In germline, CDR1 is SGHTA, CDR2 FQGNSA. The CDR3 extends over 15 amino acids. Trimming shortened V by 5 bases and J by 3 bases, and 17 bases separated the two germline ends. CDR3 nucleotides: TGTGCCAGCAGCCGGGACGGAGGAAAAATCTACGAGCAGTACTTC. This encodes CASSRDGGKIYEQYF.

CDR3 DNA sequence: TGTGCCAGCAGCCGTCGACAGGTACCCTACGAGCAGTACTTC. Protein: CASSRRQVPYEQYF. The chain joins TRBV11-3 to TRBJ2-7, with D maybe TRBD1 (6 bases). V lost 5 bases, J lost 2 bases, and 13 bases lay in between. The CDR3 extends over 14 amino acids. Germline V gene data show CDR1 as SGHNT and CDR2 as YENEEA.

The V and J genes are TRBV4-1 and TRBJ2-5; 9 bases line up with TRBD1. Near its end, the DNA agrees better with TRBJ2-7, so the J call may be wrong. CDR1 and CDR2 (germline): MGHRA, YSYEKL. The CDR3 loop spans 15 amino acids. CDR3 nucleotide sequence: TGCGCCAGCAGCCAAGATCCGGGACAGGGCAACGAGCAGTACTTC. Its translation is CASSQDPGQGNEQYF.

This clone showed up just once. The chain combines TRBV10-2 with TRBJ1-1; D perhaps matches TRBD1 (5 bases). This CDR3 contains 11 residues. Trimming stripped 6 bases from V and 7 bases from J, with 9 bases between. CDR1 is WSHSY and CDR2 is SAAADI in the germline V gene. CDR3 sequence reads: CASRQGVEAFF. The DNA for the CDR3 is TGCGCCAGCAGGCAGGGTGTTGAAGCTTTCTTT.

This clone was seen only a few times. The chain has TRBV19 and TRBJ1-2, with 9 bases aligning to TRBD1. Germline-derived CDR1 and CDR2 are LNHDA and SQIVND (reference sequence). The CDR3 consists of 14 residues. J gave up 3 bases and V 1 base, and 0 bases lay outside the gene matches. In nucleotides, the CDR3 is TGTGCCAGTAGTATAGGACAGGGGGACTATGGCTACACCTTC. The encoded protein is CASSIGQGDYGYTF.

The CDR3 here is CASSPGAGNTEAFF. The CDR3 DNA is TGTGCCAGCAGCCCGGGGGCAGGGAACACTGAAGCTTTCTTT. The rearrangement joins TRBV7-3 to TRBJ1-1; the D gene is possibly TRBD1 (6 bases). V was cut by 5 bases and J by 1 base, with 11 bases left in between. CDR1 and CDR2 from the germline V gene are SGHTA and FQGTGA. The CDR3 runs to 14 residues. The full variable domain, completed using reference TRBV7-3 and TRBJ1-1, is GAGVSQTPSNKVTEKGKYVELRCDPISGHTALYWYRQSLGQGPEFLIYFQGTGAADDSGLPNDRFFAVRPEGSVSTLKIQRTERGDSAVYLCASSPGAGNTEAFFGQGTRLTVV.

The CDR3 region has the DNA TGTGCCAGCAGCTCTGGGAGGGGCCCGAACACTGAAGCTTTCTTT. This encodes CASSSGRGPNTEAFF. The rearrangement links TRBV7-6 to TRBJ1-1; maybe TRBD1 (5 bases). Germline-derived CDR1 and CDR2 are SGHVS and FNYEAQ. There are 15 residues in the CDR3. V gave up 4 bases and J gave up 1 base, with 13 bases separating them.

The chain links TRBV5-1 to TRBJ1-6; D call uncertain. The CDR3 runs 16 residues. CDR1 is SGHRS, CDR2 YFSETQ, per germline. Trimming took 0 bases from V and 0 from J, leaving 7 bases between them. CDR3 DNA: TGCGCCAGCAGCTTGGATCCGAGCTCCTATAATTCACCCCTCCACTTT. Translated: CASSLDPSSYNSPLHF.

V and J are TRBV15 and TRBJ1-1, with D possibly being TRBD1 (6 bases). Germline V gene sequence: CDR1 LNHNV, CDR2 YYDKDF (reference sequence). The CDR3 loop spans 17 amino acids. With 0 bases removed from V and 1 base from J, the gap between germline ends came to 15 bases. CDR3 coding DNA: TGTGCCACCAGCAGAGACCCACCGGGCAGGGGGAACACTGAAGCTTTCTTT. Translation gives CATSRDPPGRGNTEAFF.